This TCR beta chain comes out of a study of shared clonotypes between healthy human individuals. Study-wide background: A couple of female and three male donors aged 18 to 49 were enrolled. General observations from the study: The study generally estimated greater richness for naive than memory subsets. Some naive CD4 clonotypes, approximately 4.5%, turned up in common across a handful of donors.

V was cut by 4 bases and J by 5 bases, with 20 bases left in between. From germline, CDR1 is MGHRA and CDR2 YSYEKL. The CDR3 consists of 16 residues. Each replicate PCR on the sorted subsets used roughly 190 ng DNA (around 31,000 T cell genomes). Method: immunoSEQ multiplex PCR; TCRdb's copy keeps in-frame clones and lacks some. The table has roughly 2.2 million clones, approximately 90% seen once. There are a few counts of this clone. The antigen remains undetermined. This TCR was sampled from a man aged 18 to 29 in good health. Some clones in this sample may be carry-over from other donors' samples. This sequence joins TRBV4-1 and TRBJ1-1, with D perhaps matching TRBD1 (5 bases). Sequenced input: naive CD4+ T cells from PBMCs. The sample's subset: CD45RA+ positively selected. The CDR3 protein is CASSLGTQGVWTEAFF. DNA for the CDR3: TGCGCCAGCAGCCTAGGGACTCAAGGGGTTTGGACTGAAGCTTTCTTT.